This paragraph reports one TCR beta chain. Antigen: not known. The data originate from a study of T cell responses to AZD1222 COVID-19 vaccine. General study results and limits: Donors were mostly white British, more females; clonal diversity possibly underestimated.

The CDR3 length is 14 residues. Germline V gene sequence: CDR1 SGHDN, CDR2 FVKESK. The ends were cut back, 1 base at V and 7 bases at J, with 11 bases in the middle. TCRdb's copy holds only in-frame clones and misses some; the assay was immunoSEQ multiplex PCR. The profile shows about 260,000 clones, 85% to 95% of them singletons. The sequence came from an adult in good health. Sequenced here: peripheral blood, sampled on day 0 of AZD1222 vaccination. The genes are TRBV14 and TRBJ1-3; no definite D call. The CDR3 spells CASSQVRGSNTIYF. In DNA, the CDR3 is TGTGCCAGCAGCCAAGTTCGCGGGTCCAACACCATATATTTT.